This record covers a single T cell receptor beta chain. Its target antigen remains unknown. The sample holds no much larger clone one base away, and base qualities are not on file. Library preparation employed the immunoSEQ multiplex PCR assay. TCRdb took over this immuneACCESS table, retaining in-frame rearrangements with V and J assigned. Such tables are incomplete; in checked studies, under half of the missing clones stem from an unresolved V gene, and the remainder is unexplained. The sample table records under 110,000 clones; 80% to 90% of these occur just once. The biggest ten clones account for about 7.8% of the sample. This entry belongs to a study of control samples from healthy donors and cancer patients (dated by TCRdb to the early 2020s). This receptor was taken from a man aged 25 to 40 in good health. Sequencing was performed on blood.

The nucleotide sequence reads as follows: TGTGCCTGGAGTTATCTGGGGGACCTGCAAGAGACCCAGTACTTC. Its amino acids are CAWSYLGDLQETQYF. The rearrangement combines TRBV30 with TRBJ2-5, with the D call perhaps TRBD1 or TRBD2, each one matching 5 bases. From a lookup of the germline V gene (reference sequence), CDR1 and CDR2 are GTSNPN and SVGIG. V loses 2 bases of germline sequence and J loses 2 bases, and the interval between the two ends is 15 bases. The cysteine opens and the phenylalanine closes a CDR3 of 15 amino acids. Only the CDR3 region is kept as DNA, spanning 45 bases read in frame from base 1.